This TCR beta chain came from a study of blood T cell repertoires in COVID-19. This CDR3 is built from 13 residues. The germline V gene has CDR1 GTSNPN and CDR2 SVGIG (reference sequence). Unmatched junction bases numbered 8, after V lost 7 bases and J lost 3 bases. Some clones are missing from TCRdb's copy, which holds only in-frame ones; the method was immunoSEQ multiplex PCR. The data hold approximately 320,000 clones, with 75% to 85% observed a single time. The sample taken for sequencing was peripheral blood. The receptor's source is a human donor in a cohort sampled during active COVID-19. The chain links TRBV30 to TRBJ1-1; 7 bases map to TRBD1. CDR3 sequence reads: CASRGRSDTEAFF. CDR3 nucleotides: TGTGCCTCTAGGGGGCGCAGTGACACTGAAGCTTTCTTT.